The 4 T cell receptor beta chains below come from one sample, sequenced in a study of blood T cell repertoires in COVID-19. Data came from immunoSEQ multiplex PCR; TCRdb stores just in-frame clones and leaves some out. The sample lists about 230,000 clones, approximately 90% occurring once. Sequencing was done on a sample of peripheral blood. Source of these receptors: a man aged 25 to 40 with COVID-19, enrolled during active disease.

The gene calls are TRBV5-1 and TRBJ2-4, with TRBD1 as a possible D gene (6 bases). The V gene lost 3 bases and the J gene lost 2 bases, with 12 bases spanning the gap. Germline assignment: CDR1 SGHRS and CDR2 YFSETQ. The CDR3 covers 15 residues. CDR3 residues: CASSSLQGSKNIQYF. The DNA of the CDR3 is TGCGCCAGCAGCTCGTTACAGGGCTCCAAAAACATTCAGTACTTC.

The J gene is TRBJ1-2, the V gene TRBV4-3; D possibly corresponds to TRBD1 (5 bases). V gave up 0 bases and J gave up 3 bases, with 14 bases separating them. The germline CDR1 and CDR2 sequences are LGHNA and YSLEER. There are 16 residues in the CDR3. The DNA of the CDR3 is TGCGCCAGCAGCCAAGACGCGACAGCTATCGACTATGGCTACACCTTC. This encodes CASSQDATAIDYGYTF.

Written as DNA, the CDR3 is TGTGCCAGCAGCCGCGGATTTGTGGGAGAGACCCAGTACTTC. Its translation: CASSRGFVGETQYF. The chain recombines TRBV16 with TRBJ2-5; D is uncertain. Trimming cost V 4 bases and J 4 bases, with 13 bases left between them. The CDR3 extends over 14 amino acids. The germline gives CDR1 KGHSY, CDR2 FQNENV.

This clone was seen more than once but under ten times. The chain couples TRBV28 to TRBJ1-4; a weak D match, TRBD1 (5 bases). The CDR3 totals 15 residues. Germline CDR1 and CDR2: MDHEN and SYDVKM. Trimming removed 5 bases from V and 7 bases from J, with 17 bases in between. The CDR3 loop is CASSLNMGLGEKLFF. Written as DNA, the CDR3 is TGTGCCAGCAGTCTCAATATGGGACTGGGTGAAAAACTGTTTTTT.